The 8 T cell receptor beta chains below were found in one sample sequenced in a study of cytomegalovirus exposure and HLA in healthy donors. Sequencing used immunoSEQ multiplex PCR; TCRdb keeps in-frame clones, though not all of them. This sample yields 180,000 or so clones, of which about 83% are seen a single time; about 1.5% belongs to the top ten. Sequences were obtained from PBMCs. The origin of the receptors is a woman aged 30 to 39 in good health and CMV-seronegative.

This sequence joins TRBV6-5 and TRBJ2-7, with a weak D call TRBD1 (6 bases). Looked up from germline, CDR1 is MNHEY and CDR2 is SVGAGI. The V end lost 6 bases, the J end lost 6 bases, and 12 bases lay between the germline ends. The CDR3 has 12 residues. The CDR3 is CASSLGHPEQYF. As DNA, the CDR3 is TGTGCCAGCAGCCTGGGACATCCCGAGCAGTACTTC.

The chain carries TRBV29-1 and TRBJ1-1; tentatively, D is TRBD1 (5 bases). Per the germline V gene, CDR1 is SQVTM and CDR2 is ANQGSEA. CDR3 size: 14 residues. Trimming cost V 3 bases and J 4 bases, with 15 bases left between them. In DNA, the CDR3 is TGCAGCGTTGATCGGGGGGAGGGGACCACTGAAGCTTTCTTT. Its translation is CSVDRGEGTTEAFF.

V is TRBV6-1 and J is TRBJ1-5, with D unclear. V was cut by 6 bases and J by 5 bases, with 8 bases left in between. Germline V gene sequence: CDR1 MNHNS, CDR2 SASEGT. This CDR3 region has 12 residues. CDR3 sequence (DNA): TGTGCCAGCAGCGCCGGGGATCAGCCCCAGCATTTT. The encoded protein is CASSAGDQPQHF.

This clone was seen a few times. The rearrangement uses TRBV6-5 and TRBJ2-7, with D possibly TRBD2 on 6 matching bases. Per germline, CDR1 MNHEY and CDR2 SVGAGI. The V and J ends lost 4 bases and 3 bases respectively, with 16 bases between them. The CDR3 has 15 amino acids. DNA for the CDR3: TGTGCCAGCAGTTCCGGCCGGAGGGGTAACTACGAGCAGTACTTC. This codes for CASSSGRRGNYEQYF.

This clone was detected only a few times. This chain joins TRBV30 and TRBJ1-4, with D possibly being TRBD1 (5 bases). This CDR3 contains 13 residues. Germline V lookup: CDR1 GTSNPN, CDR2 SVGIG (reference sequence). V lost 7 bases to trimming and J lost 3 bases, with 12 bases between them. CDR3 region: CASRGGANEKLFF. CDR3 DNA sequence: TGTGCCTCCCGGGGGGGTGCTAATGAAAAACTGTTTTTT.

The V gene is TRBV4-1, the J gene TRBJ1-2; D is ambiguous. Trimming took off 1 base at V and 3 bases at J, with 15 bases between the two ends. The CDR3 has 16 amino acids. Germline-derived CDR1 and CDR2 are MGHRA and YSYEKL. This chain's CDR3 is CASSQGRYTPYYGYTF. CDR3 nucleotide sequence: TGCGCCAGCAGCCAAGGGAGATACACCCCTTACTATGGCTACACCTTC.

The chain joins TRBV27 to TRBJ1-2, with a weak D call TRBD1 (5 bases). The CDR3 spans 15 residues. V lost 3 bases and J lost 1, with 12 bases in between. Germline assignment: CDR1 MNHEY and CDR2 SMNVEV (reference sequence). CDR3 nucleotide sequence: TGTGCCAGCAGTTTTATTGGGGGGGGTAACTATGGCTACACCTTC. Its translation: CASSFIGGGNYGYTF.

J is TRBJ1-1 and V is TRBV2, with no clear D. Looked up from germline, CDR1 is SNHLY and CDR2 is FYNNEI. The CDR3 length is 15 residues. Trimming took 0 bases from V and 0 from J, leaving 8 bases between them. The CDR3 region has the DNA TGTGCCAGCAGTGAAGCGAGGGCGTTGAACACTGAAGCTTTCTTT. It encodes CASSEARALNTEAFF.